These 4 T cell receptor beta chains share one sample of origin, sequenced in a study of blood T cell repertoires in COVID-19. The table came from immunoSEQ multiplex PCR; TCRdb's copy has only in-frame clones and leaves some out. The table has around 230,000 clones, approximately 81% seen once; the top ten hold 7.9%. Sequences were obtained from peripheral blood. The source of these receptors is a woman older than 75 with acute or convalescent COVID-19.

The chain uses TRBV5-8 and TRBJ2-5; 7 positions agree with TRBD2. Losses at the gene ends were 2 bases for V and 6 bases for J; bases not matched to a gene: 13. The CDR3 has 16 amino acids. Germline-derived CDR1 and CDR2 are SGHTS and YDEGEE. Written as DNA, the CDR3 is TGTGCCAGCAGCTTTGCCTACCAGGGAGGGATACAGACCCAGTACTTC. Its protein product is CASSFAYQGGIQTQYF.

In regard to this clone: Distinct nucleotide sequences in the sample also encode this CDR3. The V and J genes are TRBV3-1 (or the pseudogene TRBV3-2) and TRBJ1-2; perhaps TRBD1 as D (6 bases). The CDR3 is made up of 12 amino acids. With 2 bases removed from V and 5 bases from J, the gap between germline ends came to 6 bases. Germline loops: CDR1 LGHDT, CDR2 YNNKEL (reference sequence). In DNA, the CDR3 is TGTGCCAGCAGCCAAACAGGGTATGGCTACACCTTC. Protein product: CASSQTGYGYTF.

Only a few counts were recorded for this clone. The J gene is TRBJ1-3, the V gene TRBV9, with D unresolved. V was clipped by 4 bases and J by 2 bases, with 10 bases between them. Germline assignment: CDR1 SGDLS and CDR2 YYNGEE. The CDR3 runs to 14 residues. For the CDR3, the DNA is TGTGCCAGCAGCACTCCCACCCCTGGAAACACCATATATTTT. Translation: CASSTPTPGNTIYF. The complete variable domain, with remaining parts taken from reference TRBV9 and TRBJ1-3, reads DSGVTQTPKHLITATGQRVTLRCSPRSGDLSVYWYQQSLDQGLQFLIQYYNGEERAKGNILERFSAQQFPDLHSELNLSSLELGDSALYFCASSTPTPGNTIYFGEGSWLTVV.

CDR3 region: CASSGTSGLYEQYF. As DNA, the CDR3 is TGTGCCAGTTCTGGGACTAGCGGGCTCTACGAGCAGTACTTC. This chain connects TRBV19 to TRBJ2-7; TRBD2 matches 12 bases. The J segment lost 3 bases and the V segment lost 8 bases, leaving 5 bases of the junction unmatched. The CDR3 is made up of 14 amino acids. The V gene's germline CDR1 is LNHDA and CDR2 SQIVND (reference sequence).